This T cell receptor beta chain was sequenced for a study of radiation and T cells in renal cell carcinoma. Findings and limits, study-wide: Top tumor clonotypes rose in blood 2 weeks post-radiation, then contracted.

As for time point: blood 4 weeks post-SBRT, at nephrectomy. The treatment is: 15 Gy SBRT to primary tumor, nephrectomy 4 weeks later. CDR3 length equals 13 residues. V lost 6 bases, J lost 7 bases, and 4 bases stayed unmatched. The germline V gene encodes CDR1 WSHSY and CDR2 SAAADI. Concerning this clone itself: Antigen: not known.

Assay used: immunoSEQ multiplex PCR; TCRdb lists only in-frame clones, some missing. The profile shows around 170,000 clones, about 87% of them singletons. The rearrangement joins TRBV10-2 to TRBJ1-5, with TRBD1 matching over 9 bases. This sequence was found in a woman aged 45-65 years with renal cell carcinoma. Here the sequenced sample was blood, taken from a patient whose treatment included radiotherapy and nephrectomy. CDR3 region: CASRGDRVQPQHF. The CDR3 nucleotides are TGCGCCAGCAGGGGGGACAGGGTCCAGCCCCAGCATTTT.